The 30 T cell receptor beta chains given below trace back to one sample, sequenced in a study of CD8 T cells in ankylosing spondylitis. TCRdb passed the 5' RACE reads through MiXCR, listing each CDR3 protein once. Among roughly 230,000 distinct CDR3 sequences, over 15% were seen once, and the ten largest hold over 25%. Specimen: blood, either unsorted or a sorted T cell fraction (not recorded which). The receptors were sampled from a male donor with ankylosing spondylitis or in good health (not recorded which).

V is TRBV20-1 and J is TRBJ1-4; D might be TRBD1 (5 bases). V was trimmed by 0 bases and J by 10 bases, leaving 18 bases between them. The CDR3 loop spans 15 amino acids. Per germline, CDR1 DFQATT and CDR2 SNEGSKA (reference sequence). In nucleotides, the CDR3 is TGCAGTGCTAGAGACACGACAGCCCGAAGTGGAAAACTGTTTTTT. Its protein is CSARDTTARSGKLFF.

The chain combines TRBV7-9 with TRBJ1-4; D ambiguous. CDR1 SEHNR and CDR2 FQNEAQ come from the germline V gene (reference sequence). This CDR3 has 15 residues. The V end lost 5 bases, the J end lost 7 bases, and 17 bases lay between the germline ends. The CDR3 spells CASSDQDLGGEKLFF. The CDR3 bases are TGTGCCAGCAGCGACCAGGACCTCGGAGGTGAAAAACTGTTTTTT.

This sequence joins TRBV4-1 and TRBJ2-1, with D tentatively TRBD1 (5 bases). The V gene lost 1 base and the J gene lost 7 bases, with 20 bases spanning the gap. The CDR3 consists of 17 residues. Germline V gives CDR1 MGHRA, CDR2 YSYEKL. CDR3: CASSQVSVRADSNEQFF. The DNA for the CDR3 is TGCGCCAGCAGCCAAGTCTCCGTCAGGGCGGATAGTAATGAGCAGTTCTTC.

The chain combines TRBV29-1 with TRBJ2-2; no definite D call. Germline assignment: CDR1 SQVTM and CDR2 ANQGSEA. The ends were cut back, 4 bases at V and 0 bases at J, with 3 bases in the middle. The CDR3 is 12 amino acids. CDR3 in amino acids: CSVGPNTGELFF. The DNA for the CDR3 is TGCAGCGTTGGGCCGAACACCGGGGAGCTGTTTTTT.

This clonotype was recorded at least ten times. This chain links TRBV6-1 with TRBJ2-7; D unclear. CDR3 length: 13 amino acids. Germline assignment: CDR1 MNHNS and CDR2 SASEGT. V lost 5 bases to trimming and J lost 5 bases, with 13 bases between them. CDR3 DNA: TGTGCCAGCAGTCTTCGACGGACCGACGAGCAGTACTTC. Translation gives CASSLRRTDEQYF.

This clonotype appeared a few times. The rearrangement joins TRBV27 to TRBJ2-2; 8 positions agree with TRBD1. The CDR3 runs 15 residues. V dropped 4 bases and J dropped 6; count of bases not matched to a gene: 7. Germline V gene sequence: CDR1 MNHEY, CDR2 SMNVEV (reference sequence). The CDR3 nucleotides are TGTGCCAGCAGTTCACATCGGACAGGGCCCGGGGAGCTGTTTTTT. Protein: CASSSHRTGPGELFF.

V and J are TRBV9 and TRBJ2-5; no clear D. CDR3 length equals 13 residues. The V end was cut by 4 bases, the J end by 1 base, with 8 bases between. CDR1 is SGDLS and CDR2 is YYNGEE in the germline V gene. The CDR3 DNA reads as TGTGCCAGCAGCAATGGAGTCCAAGAGACCCAGTACTTC. The encoded protein is CASSNGVQETQYF.

This clonotype was counted ten times or more. The V and J genes are TRBV3-1 and TRBJ2-2; TRBD2 is a possible D gene (5 bases). Per the germline V gene, CDR1 is LGHDT and CDR2 is YNNKEL (reference sequence). V was cut by 0 bases and J by 6 bases, with 14 bases left in between. There are 16 residues in the CDR3. The CDR3 is CASSQDLRERAGELFF. CDR3 nucleotides: TGTGCCAGCAGCCAAGATTTGAGGGAGAGGGCCGGGGAGCTGTTTTTT.

This clonotype was seen many times. This sequence joins TRBV5-6 and TRBJ2-7; 7 nucleotides match TRBD1. The CDR3 loop spans 15 amino acids. V lost 4 bases and J lost 0; bases outside the gene matches: 7. CDR1 SGHDT and CDR2 YYEEEE come from the germline V gene. CDR3 bases: TGTGCCAGCAGCATCGGGACAGCCAGCTCCTACGAGCAGTACTTC. Residues: CASSIGTASSYEQYF.

This clonotype was detected a few times. The V call is TRBV24-1, the J call TRBJ2-1; 14 bases are a match to TRBD2. Looked up from germline, CDR1 is KGHDR and CDR2 is SFDVKD. Unmatched junction bases numbered 9, after V lost 4 bases and J lost 8 bases. There are 17 residues in the CDR3. DNA of the CDR3: TGTGCCACCAGTGAGACCGGGACTAGCGGGAGCCCCCATGAGCAGTTCTTC. Protein product: CATSETGTSGSPHEQFF.

This clonotype was seen a few times. This sequence joins TRBV4-1 and TRBJ2-2, with D perhaps matching TRBD2 (6 bases). The CDR3 loop spans 14 amino acids. Looked up from germline, CDR1 is MGHRA and CDR2 is YSYEKL. V lost 3 bases and J lost 5, with 10 bases in between. The CDR3 nucleotides are TGCGCCAGCAGCCATTCGGAGGGAACCGGGGAGCTGTTTTTT. Residues: CASSHSEGTGELFF.

The chain employs TRBV2 and TRBJ2-2, with a weak D call TRBD1 (5 bases). Germline V gene data show CDR1 as SNHLY and CDR2 as FYNNEI. Trimming cost V 8 bases and J 7 bases, with 11 bases left between them. The CDR3 sequence is 12 residues long. This CDR3 is CASPRGNGELFF. The CDR3 coding sequence is TGTGCCAGCCCAAGGGGTAACGGGGAGCTGTTTTTT.

There are a few counts of this clonotype. The V and J genes are TRBV7-6 and TRBJ2-1; 9 bases match TRBD2. From germline, CDR1 is SGHVS and CDR2 FNYEAQ. The CDR3 is made up of 15 amino acids. The V segment lost 5 bases and the J segment 6 bases; nucleotides outside the gene matches: 8. The DNA for the CDR3 is TGTGCCAGCAGCCGAACGGGACTAGCCGGCAATGAGCAGTTCTTC. Protein sequence: CASSRTGLAGNEQFF.

This chain links TRBV5-5 with TRBJ2-5; the D is unclear. Germline values: CDR1 SGHKS, CDR2 YYEKEE (reference sequence). The V and J ends lost 3 bases and 0 bases respectively, with 15 bases between them. The CDR3 runs to 16 residues. DNA of the CDR3: TGTGCCAGCAGCTCCGCGGCCGCCTCGTACCAAGAGACCCAGTACTTC. Its protein is CASSSAAASYQETQYF.

This clonotype was recorded at least ten times. J is TRBJ1-4 and V is TRBV15; no definite D call. The germline V and J ends were trimmed by 0 bases and 8 bases, with 7 bases remaining between them. The CDR3 length is 13 residues. Germline CDR1 reads LNHNV; CDR2 reads YYDKDF (reference sequence). CDR3 sequence (DNA): TGTGCCACCAGCAGAGATCGGACGGAAAAACTGTTTTTT. It yields the protein CATSRDRTEKLFF.

This clonotype was observed a few times. The genes are TRBV7-9 and TRBJ2-1, with D uncertain. The CDR3 contains 14 residues. Germline V gene sequence: CDR1 SEHNR, CDR2 FQNEAQ (reference sequence). V lost 2 bases to trimming and J lost 2 bases, with 7 bases between them. The CDR3 region is CASSLRETYNEQFF. CDR3 sequence (DNA): TGTGCCAGCAGCTTAAGGGAAACCTACAATGAGCAGTTCTTC.

The chain carries TRBV20-1 and TRBJ2-7; 7 positions agree with TRBD2. V was pared by 4 bases and J by 1 base, with 1 base of the junction left unmatched. Germline V CDR1 and CDR2: DFQATT, SNEGSKA (reference sequence). The length of the CDR3 is 12 residues. The CDR3 coding sequence is TGCAGTGCTACACTAGCGTCCTACGAGCAGTACTTC. It yields the protein CSATLASYEQYF.

This clonotype was seen a few times. V is TRBV11-2 and J is TRBJ2-1, with D possibly TRBD2 on 5 matching bases. The germline V and J ends were trimmed by 5 bases and 0 bases, with 11 bases remaining between them. CDR1 and CDR2 from the germline V gene are SGHAT and FQNNGV. CDR3 length equals 15 residues. This chain's CDR3 is CASSIRGSSYNEQFF. In nucleotides, the CDR3 is TGTGCCAGCAGCATTCGGGGTAGCTCCTACAATGAGCAGTTCTTC.

A remark on this clonotype: A read error may be the cause here, since a much bigger clone is one base away. The chain employs TRBV29-1 and TRBJ2-7; 9 bases agree with TRBD2. There are 15 residues in the CDR3. Germline CDR1 reads SQVTM; CDR2 reads ANQGSEA. The CDR3 protein is CSALRASGNFYEQSF. DNA for the CDR3: TGCAGCGCCCTGAGGGCTAGCGGGAATTTTTACGAGCAGTCCTTC.

J is TRBJ2-7 and V is TRBV7-9, with 15 bases identical to TRBD2. The CDR3 has 16 residues. V was clipped by 4 bases and J by 1 base; unmatched bases: 2. CDR1 and CDR2 (germline): SEHNR, FQNEAQ (reference sequence). The CDR3 sequence is CASSSGTSGRSYEQYF. CDR3 DNA sequence: TGTGCCAGCAGCTCGGGGACTAGCGGGAGGTCCTACGAGCAGTACTTC.

DNA for the CDR3: TGTGCCAGCAGCGGTAGCGGGAGGAGTGAGACCCAGTACTTC. Amino acids: CASSGSGRSETQYF. This chain joins TRBV9 and TRBJ2-5, with TRBD2 matching 10 bases. V shed 3 bases and J 5 bases; nucleotides not matched to a gene: 4. From germline, CDR1 is SGDLS and CDR2 YYNGEE. This CDR3 contains 14 residues.

This clonotype was observed a few times. The CDR3 nucleotides are TGCAGCGTTGCTCGACTAGCGGTTTACAATGAGCAGTTCTTC. As protein: CSVARLAVYNEQFF. The chain links TRBV29-1 to TRBJ2-1; the match to TRBD2 covers 9 bases. The V gene end was trimmed by 4 bases and the J gene end by 4 bases; junction bases not matched to a gene: 5. Germline CDR1 reads SQVTM; CDR2 reads ANQGSEA. The CDR3 is 14 amino acids.

Written as DNA, the CDR3 is TGTGCCAGCAGCACGGGACTAGCGGGAAGTGTGGCAGATACGCAGTATTTT. This sequence encodes CASSTGLAGSVADTQYF. The chain is built from TRBV5-6 and TRBJ2-3; 13 nucleotides match TRBD2. CDR1 SGHDT and CDR2 YYEEEE come from the germline V gene. This CDR3 has 17 amino acids. Trimming took 4 bases from V and 4 from J; bases not matched to a gene: 9.

The table lists this clonotype with a few counts. The rearrangement joins TRBV18 to TRBJ2-1, with D hard to call. Germline CDR1 reads KGHSH; CDR2 reads LQKENI. The CDR3 covers 16 residues. The V and J ends lost 0 bases and 5 bases respectively, with 14 bases between them. The CDR3 sequence is CASSPPLTTTDNEQFF. The CDR3 nucleotides read TGTGCCAGCTCACCACCGTTAACGACGACCGACAATGAGCAGTTCTTC.

This clonotype was seen only a few times. CDR3 DNA sequence: TGTGCCAGCAGCTTAGAAGTCGACAGCAACTACGAGCAGTACTTC. Translating gives CASSLEVDSNYEQYF. The chain is built from TRBV7-9 and TRBJ2-7, with D possibly TRBD1 on 5 matching bases. Germline V CDR1 and CDR2: SEHNR, FQNEAQ (reference sequence). V lost 1 base, J lost 3 bases, and 13 bases lay in between. The CDR3 contains 15 residues.

The genes are TRBV4-1 and TRBJ1-6; 7 bases are a match to TRBD1. The length of the CDR3 is 17 residues. Germline V lookup: CDR1 MGHRA, CDR2 YSYEKL. V shed 3 bases, J shed 4 bases, and the junction held 9 bases outside the gene matches. The CDR3 nucleotides are TGCGCCAGCAGCCAGGCCCCCACAGGGGTTTATAATTCACCCCTCCACTTT. It encodes CASSQAPTGVYNSPLHF.

This chain uses TRBV5-4 with TRBJ2-1; 13 nucleotides align to TRBD2. The CDR3 has 19 residues. CDR1 and CDR2 (germline): SGHNT, YYREEE (reference sequence). After removal of 0 bases from V and 3 bases from J, the junction contained 9 bases not matched to a gene. The CDR3 region has the DNA TGTGCCAGCAGCTTGGCTCAACTAGCGGGAGGGGAGATCTACAATGAGCAGTTCTTC. Its protein is CASSLAQLAGGEIYNEQFF.

For the CDR3, the DNA is TGTGCCAGCAGTGACCTGACAGACATACAAGAGACCCAGTACTTC. Its protein product is CASSDLTDIQETQYF. The chain couples TRBV2 to TRBJ2-5; a possible D gene is TRBD1 (5 bases). The CDR3 has 15 amino acids. The ends were cut back, 3 bases at V and 2 bases at J, with 13 bases in the middle. Germline assignment: CDR1 SNHLY and CDR2 FYNNEI.

This clonotype appeared a few times. V and J are TRBV20-1 and TRBJ2-1, with D tentatively TRBD2 (5 bases). Germline V gene lookup returns CDR1 DFQATT and CDR2 SNEGSKA (reference sequence). The CDR3 consists of 15 residues. V was pared by 3 bases and J by 0 bases, with 12 bases between. CDR3 DNA: TGCAGTGCTAGGACTATAGAGAGCTCCTACAATGAGCAGTTCTTC. Residues: CSARTIESSYNEQFF.

The chain carries TRBV29-1 and TRBJ2-1; D gene unclear. Germline V gene lookup returns CDR1 SQVTM and CDR2 ANQGSEA. With 0 bases removed from V and 8 bases from J, the gap between germline ends came to 14 bases. This CDR3 has 14 amino acids. The CDR3 DNA is TGCAGCGTTGAAGATGTCGCTAGTTCCCATGAGCAGTTCTTC. This translates into CSVEDVASSHEQFF.